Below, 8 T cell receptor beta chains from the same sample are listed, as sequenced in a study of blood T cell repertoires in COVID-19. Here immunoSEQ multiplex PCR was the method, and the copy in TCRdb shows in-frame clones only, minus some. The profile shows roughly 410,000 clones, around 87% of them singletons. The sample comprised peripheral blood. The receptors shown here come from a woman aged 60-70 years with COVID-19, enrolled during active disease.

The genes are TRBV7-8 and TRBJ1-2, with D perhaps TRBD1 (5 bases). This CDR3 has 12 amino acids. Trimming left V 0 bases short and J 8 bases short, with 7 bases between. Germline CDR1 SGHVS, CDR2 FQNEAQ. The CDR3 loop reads CASSLAGEGYTF. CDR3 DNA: TGTGCCAGCAGCTTAGCAGGGGAAGGCTACACCTTC.

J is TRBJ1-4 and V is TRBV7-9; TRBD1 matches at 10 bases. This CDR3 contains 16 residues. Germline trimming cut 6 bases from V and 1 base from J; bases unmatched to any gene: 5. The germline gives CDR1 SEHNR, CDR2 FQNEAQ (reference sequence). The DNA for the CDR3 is TGTGCCAGCAGATCTGACAGGGGGCGAACTAATGAAAAACTGTTTTTT. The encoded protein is CASRSDRGRTNEKLFF. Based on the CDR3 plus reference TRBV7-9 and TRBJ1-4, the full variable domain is DTGVSQNPRHKITKRGQNVTFRCDPISEHNRLYWYRQTLGQGPEFLTYFQNEAQLEKSRLLSDRFSAERPKGSFSTLEIQRTEQGDSAMYLCASRSDRGRTNEKLFFGSGTQLSVL.

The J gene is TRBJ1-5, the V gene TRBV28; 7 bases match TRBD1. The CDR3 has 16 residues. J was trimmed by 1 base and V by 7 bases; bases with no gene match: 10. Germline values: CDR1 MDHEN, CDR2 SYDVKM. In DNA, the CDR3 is TGTGCCAGCACCCTGGGACAGTCAAGAAGCAATCAGCCCCAGCATTTT. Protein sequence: CASTLGQSRSNQPQHF.

In DNA form, the CDR3 reads TGTGCCTGGAACGGAGCTAGCGGCAACAATGAGCAGTTCTTC. The encoded protein is CAWNGASGNNEQFF. The gene calls are TRBV30 and TRBJ2-1; 7 bases agree with TRBD2. The length of the CDR3 is 14 residues. Looked up from germline, CDR1 is GTSNPN and CDR2 is SVGIG (reference sequence). V trimming: 4 bases; J trimming: 5 bases; junction bases outside the gene matches: 8.

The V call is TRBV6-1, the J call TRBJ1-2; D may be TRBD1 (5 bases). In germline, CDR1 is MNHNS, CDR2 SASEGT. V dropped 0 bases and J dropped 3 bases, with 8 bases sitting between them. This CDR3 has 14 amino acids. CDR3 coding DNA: TGTGCCAGCAGTGAAGCCAGGGTAGACTATGGCTACACCTTC. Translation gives CASSEARVDYGYTF.

The CDR3 DNA sequence: TGTGCCAGCAGCACAGGGACGGGTACCTACAATGAGCAGTTCTTC. This translates into CASSTGTGTYNEQFF. This chain uses TRBV6-5 with TRBJ2-1; tentatively, D is TRBD1 (6 bases). The CDR3 runs 15 residues. Per the germline V gene, CDR1 is MNHEY and CDR2 is SVGAGI. V lost 6 bases, J lost 2 bases, and 14 bases lay in between.

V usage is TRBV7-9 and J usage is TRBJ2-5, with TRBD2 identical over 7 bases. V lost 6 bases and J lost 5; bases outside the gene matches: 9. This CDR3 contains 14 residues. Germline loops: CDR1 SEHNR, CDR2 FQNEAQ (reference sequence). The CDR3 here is CASSDPAGRETQYF. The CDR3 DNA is TGTGCCAGCAGTGACCCAGCGGGGAGGGAGACCCAGTACTTC.

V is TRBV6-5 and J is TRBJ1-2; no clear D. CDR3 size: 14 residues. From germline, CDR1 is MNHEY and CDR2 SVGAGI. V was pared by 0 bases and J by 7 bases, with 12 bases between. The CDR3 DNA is TGTGCCAGCAGTTACTCGAGCAGCTACAGTGGCTACACCTTC. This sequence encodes CASSYSSSYSGYTF.